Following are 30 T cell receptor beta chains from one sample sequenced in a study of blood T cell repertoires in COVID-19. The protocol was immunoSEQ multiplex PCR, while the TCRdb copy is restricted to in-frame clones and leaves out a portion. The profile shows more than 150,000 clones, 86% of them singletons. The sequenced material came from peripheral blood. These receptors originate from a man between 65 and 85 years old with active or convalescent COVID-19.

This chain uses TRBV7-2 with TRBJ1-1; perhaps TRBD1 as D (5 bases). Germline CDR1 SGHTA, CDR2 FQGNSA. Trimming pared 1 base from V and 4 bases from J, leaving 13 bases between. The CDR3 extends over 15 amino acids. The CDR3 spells CASSLGHRKGTEAFF. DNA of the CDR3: TGTGCCAGCAGCTTAGGGCACAGGAAGGGCACTGAAGCTTTCTTT. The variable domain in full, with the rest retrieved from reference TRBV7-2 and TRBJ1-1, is GAGVSQSPSNKVTEKGKDVELRCDPISGHTALYWYRQSLGQGLEFLIYFQGNSAPDKSGLPSDRFSAERTGGSVSTLTIQRTQQEDSAVYLCASSLGHRKGTEAFFGQGTRLTVV.

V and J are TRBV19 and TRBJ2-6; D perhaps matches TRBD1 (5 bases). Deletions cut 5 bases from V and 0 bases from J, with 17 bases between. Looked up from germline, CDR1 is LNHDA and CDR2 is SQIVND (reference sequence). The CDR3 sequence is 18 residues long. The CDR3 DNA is TGTGCCAGTAGTGATAGGGGTCTCCGAGCCTCTGGGGCCAACGTCCTGACTTTC. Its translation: CASSDRGLRASGANVLTF. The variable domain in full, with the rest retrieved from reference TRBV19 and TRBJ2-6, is DGGITQSPKYLFRKEGQNVTLSCEQNLNHDAMYWYRQDPGQGLRLIYYSQIVNDFQKGDIAEGYSVSREKKESFPLTVTSAQKNPTAFYLCASSDRGLRASGANVLTFGAGSRLTVL.

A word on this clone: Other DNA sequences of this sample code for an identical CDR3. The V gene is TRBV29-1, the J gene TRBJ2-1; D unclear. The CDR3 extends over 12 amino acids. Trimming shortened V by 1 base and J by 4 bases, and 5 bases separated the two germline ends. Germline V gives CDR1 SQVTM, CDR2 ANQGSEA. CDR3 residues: CSVEARYNEQFF. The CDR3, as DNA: TGCAGCGTTGAAGCTAGGTACAATGAGCAGTTCTTC.

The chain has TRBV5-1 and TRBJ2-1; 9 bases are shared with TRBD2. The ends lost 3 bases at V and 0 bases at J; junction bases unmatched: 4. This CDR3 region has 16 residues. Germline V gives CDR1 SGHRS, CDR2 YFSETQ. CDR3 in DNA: TGCGCCAGCAGCTACGGACTAGCGACCTCCTACAATGAGCAGTTCTTC. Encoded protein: CASSYGLATSYNEQFF.

CDR3 in amino acids: CASSAEQGYGNTIYF. The CDR3 DNA reads TGTGCCAGCAGCGCCGAACAGGGCTACGGAAACACCATATATTTT. This chain uses TRBV9 with TRBJ1-3; a possible D gene is TRBD1 (6 bases). The germline gives CDR1 SGDLS, CDR2 YYNGEE. V was pared by 3 bases and J by 4 bases, with 14 bases between. This CDR3 comprises 15 residues.

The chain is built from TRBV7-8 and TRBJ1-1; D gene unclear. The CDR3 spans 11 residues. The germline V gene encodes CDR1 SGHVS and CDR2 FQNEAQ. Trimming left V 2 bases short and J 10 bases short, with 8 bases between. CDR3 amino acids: CASSLLELAFF. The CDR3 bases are TGTGCCAGCAGCTTATTGGAGTTAGCTTTCTTT.

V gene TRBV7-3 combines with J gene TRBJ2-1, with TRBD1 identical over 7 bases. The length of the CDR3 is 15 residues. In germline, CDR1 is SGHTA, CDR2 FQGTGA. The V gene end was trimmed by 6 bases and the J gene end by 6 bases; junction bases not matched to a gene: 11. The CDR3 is CASSFGPGQLNEQFF. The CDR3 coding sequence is TGTGCCAGCAGTTTCGGCCCGGGACAGCTCAATGAGCAGTTCTTC.

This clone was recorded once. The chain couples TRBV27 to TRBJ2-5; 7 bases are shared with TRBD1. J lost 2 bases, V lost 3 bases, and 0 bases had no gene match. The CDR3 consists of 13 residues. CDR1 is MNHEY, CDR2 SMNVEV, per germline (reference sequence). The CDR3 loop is CASSLGQQETQYF. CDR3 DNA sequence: TGTGCCAGCAGTTTGGGACAGCAAGAGACCCAGTACTTC.

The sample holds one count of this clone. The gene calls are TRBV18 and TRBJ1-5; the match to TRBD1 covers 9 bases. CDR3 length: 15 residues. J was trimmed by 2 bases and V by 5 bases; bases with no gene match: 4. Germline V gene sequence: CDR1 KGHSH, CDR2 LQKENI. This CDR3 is CASSAGQGGNQPQHF. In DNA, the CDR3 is TGTGCCAGCTCAGCGGGACAGGGAGGCAATCAGCCCCAGCATTTT.

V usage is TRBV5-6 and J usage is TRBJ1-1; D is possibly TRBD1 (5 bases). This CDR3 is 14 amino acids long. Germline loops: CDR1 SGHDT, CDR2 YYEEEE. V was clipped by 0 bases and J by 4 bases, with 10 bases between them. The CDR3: CASSLVGARTEAFF. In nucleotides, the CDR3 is TGTGCCAGCAGCTTGGTAGGGGCGCGCACTGAAGCTTTCTTT.

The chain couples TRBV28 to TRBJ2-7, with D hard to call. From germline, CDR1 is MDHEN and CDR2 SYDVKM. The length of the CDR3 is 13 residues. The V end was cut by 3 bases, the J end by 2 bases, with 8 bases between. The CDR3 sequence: CASSLGRPYEQYF. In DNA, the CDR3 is TGTGCCAGCAGTTTGGGCCGACCCTACGAGCAGTACTTC.

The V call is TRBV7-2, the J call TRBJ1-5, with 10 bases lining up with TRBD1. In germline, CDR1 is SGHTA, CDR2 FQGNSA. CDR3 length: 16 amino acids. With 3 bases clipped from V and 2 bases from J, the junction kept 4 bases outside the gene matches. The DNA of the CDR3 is TGTGCCAGCAGCTTTTTCGGGACAGGGGGCAATCAGCCCCAGCATTTT. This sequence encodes CASSFFGTGGNQPQHF.

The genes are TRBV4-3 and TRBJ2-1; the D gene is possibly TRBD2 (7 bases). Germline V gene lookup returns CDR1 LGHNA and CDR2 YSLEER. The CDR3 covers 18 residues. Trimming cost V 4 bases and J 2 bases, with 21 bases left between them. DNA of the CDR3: TGCGCCAGCAGCCCCCTTCGGGGGGCTAGCGGAGCCTACAATGAGCAGTTCTTC. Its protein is CASSPLRGASGAYNEQFF.

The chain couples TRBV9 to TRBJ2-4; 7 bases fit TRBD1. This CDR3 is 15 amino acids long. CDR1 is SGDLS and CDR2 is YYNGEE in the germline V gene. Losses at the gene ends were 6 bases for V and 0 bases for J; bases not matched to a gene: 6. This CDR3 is CASTPGQLAKNIQYF. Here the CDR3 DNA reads TGTGCCAGCACGCCGGGACAGCTAGCCAAAAACATTCAGTACTTC.

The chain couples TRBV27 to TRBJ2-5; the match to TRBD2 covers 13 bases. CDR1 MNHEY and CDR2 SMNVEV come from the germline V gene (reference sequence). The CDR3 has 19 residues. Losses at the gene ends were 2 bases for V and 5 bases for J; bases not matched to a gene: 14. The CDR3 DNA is TGTGCCAGCAGTTTAAAGGGACTAGCGGGAAAACACCGGGACGAGACCCAGTACTTC. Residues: CASSLKGLAGKHRDETQYF.

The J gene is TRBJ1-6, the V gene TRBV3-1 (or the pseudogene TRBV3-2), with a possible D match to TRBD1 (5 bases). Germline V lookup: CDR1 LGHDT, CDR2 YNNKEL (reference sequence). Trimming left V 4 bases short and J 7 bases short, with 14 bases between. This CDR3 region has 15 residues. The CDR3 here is CASSLFGGTNSPLHF. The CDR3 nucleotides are TGTGCCAGCAGCCTCTTTGGAGGGACCAATTCACCCCTCCACTTT.

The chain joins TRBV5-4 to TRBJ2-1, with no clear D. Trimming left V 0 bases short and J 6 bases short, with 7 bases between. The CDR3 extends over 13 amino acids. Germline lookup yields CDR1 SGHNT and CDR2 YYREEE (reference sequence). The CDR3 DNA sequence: TGTGCCAGCAGCTTGGTCGTCCCCAATGAGCAGTTCTTC. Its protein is CASSLVVPNEQFF.

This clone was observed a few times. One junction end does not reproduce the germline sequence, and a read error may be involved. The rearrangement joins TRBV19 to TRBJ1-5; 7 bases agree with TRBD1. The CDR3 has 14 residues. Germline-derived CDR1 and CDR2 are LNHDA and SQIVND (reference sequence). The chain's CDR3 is CASRDRSSNRPQHF. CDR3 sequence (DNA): TGTGCCAGTAGGGACAGGTCCAGTAATCGGCCCCAGCATTTT.

The CDR3 region has the DNA TGTGCCAGCAGTTCCGGGACAGTGCGGCCCCTCCACTTT. The encoded protein is CASSSGTVRPLHF. V is TRBV28 and J is TRBJ1-6, with TRBD1 matching over 7 bases. V shed 4 bases, J shed 13 bases, and the junction held 7 bases outside the gene matches. The CDR3 loop spans 13 amino acids. Germline CDR1 reads MDHEN; CDR2 reads SYDVKM.

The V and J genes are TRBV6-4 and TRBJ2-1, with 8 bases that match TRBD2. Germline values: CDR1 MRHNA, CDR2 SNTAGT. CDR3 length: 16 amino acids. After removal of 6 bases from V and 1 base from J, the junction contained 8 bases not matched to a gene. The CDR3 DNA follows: TGTGCCAGCAGCCCCAAGACTAGCGAGTCCTACAATGAGCAGTTCTTC. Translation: CASSPKTSESYNEQFF.

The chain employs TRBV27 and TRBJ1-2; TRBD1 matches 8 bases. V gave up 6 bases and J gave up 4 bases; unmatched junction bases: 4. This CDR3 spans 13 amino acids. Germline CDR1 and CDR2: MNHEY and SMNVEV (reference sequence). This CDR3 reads CASRGGQAYGYTF. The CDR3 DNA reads TGTGCCAGCAGGGGGGGACAGGCCTATGGCTACACCTTC.

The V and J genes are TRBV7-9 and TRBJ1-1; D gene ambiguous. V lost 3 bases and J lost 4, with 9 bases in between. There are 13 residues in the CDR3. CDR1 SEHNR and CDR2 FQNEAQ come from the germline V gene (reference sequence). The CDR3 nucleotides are TGTGCCAGCAGCTTTTCCCCCGGCACTGAAGCTTTCTTT. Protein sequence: CASSFSPGTEAFF.

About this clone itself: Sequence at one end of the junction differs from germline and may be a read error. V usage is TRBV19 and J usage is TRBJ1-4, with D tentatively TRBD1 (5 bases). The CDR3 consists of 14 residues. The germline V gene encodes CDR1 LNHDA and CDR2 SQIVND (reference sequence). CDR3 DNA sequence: TGTGCCAGTAATAAACAGGCAACTAATGAGAAACTGTTTTTT. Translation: CASNKQATNEKLFF.

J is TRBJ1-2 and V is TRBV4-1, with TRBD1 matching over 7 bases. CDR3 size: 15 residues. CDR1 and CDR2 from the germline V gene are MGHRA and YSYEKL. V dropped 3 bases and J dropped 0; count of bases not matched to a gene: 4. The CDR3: CASSHPGTANYGYTF. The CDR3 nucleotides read TGCGCCAGCAGCCATCCTGGGACAGCTAACTATGGCTACACCTTC.

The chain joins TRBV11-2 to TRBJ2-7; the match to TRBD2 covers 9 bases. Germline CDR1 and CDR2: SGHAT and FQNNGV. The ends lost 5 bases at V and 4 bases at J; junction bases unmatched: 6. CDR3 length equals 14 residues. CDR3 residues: CASSIGLAQYEQYF. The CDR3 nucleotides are TGTGCCAGCAGCATAGGACTAGCGCAGTACGAGCAGTACTTC.

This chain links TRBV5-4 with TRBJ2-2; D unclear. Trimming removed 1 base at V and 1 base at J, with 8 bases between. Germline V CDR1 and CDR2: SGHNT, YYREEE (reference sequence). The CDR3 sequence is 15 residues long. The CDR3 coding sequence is TGTGCCAGCAGCTTGAATCCCCTGAACACCGGGGAGCTGTTTTTT. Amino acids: CASSLNPLNTGELFF. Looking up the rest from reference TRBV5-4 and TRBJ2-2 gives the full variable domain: ETGVTQSPTHLIKTRGQQVTLRCSSQSGHNTVSWYQQALGQGPQFIFQYYREEENGRGNFPPRFSGLQFPNYSSELNVNALELDDSALYLCASSLNPLNTGELFFGEGSRLTVL.

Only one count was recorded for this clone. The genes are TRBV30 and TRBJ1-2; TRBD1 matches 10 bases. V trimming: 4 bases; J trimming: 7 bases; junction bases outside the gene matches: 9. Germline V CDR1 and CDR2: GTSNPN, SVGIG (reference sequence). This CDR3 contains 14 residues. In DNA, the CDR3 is TGTGCCTGGAACTCCGGGACAGGGGCCGCTGGCTACACCTTC. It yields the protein CAWNSGTGAAGYTF.

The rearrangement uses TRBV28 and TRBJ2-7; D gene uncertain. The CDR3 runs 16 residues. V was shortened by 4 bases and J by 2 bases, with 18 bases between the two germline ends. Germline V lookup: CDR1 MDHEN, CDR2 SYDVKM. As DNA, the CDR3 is TGTGCCAGCAGTTCCCCCCGCCTAGTTGGCACCTACGAGCAGTACTTC. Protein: CASSSPRLVGTYEQYF.

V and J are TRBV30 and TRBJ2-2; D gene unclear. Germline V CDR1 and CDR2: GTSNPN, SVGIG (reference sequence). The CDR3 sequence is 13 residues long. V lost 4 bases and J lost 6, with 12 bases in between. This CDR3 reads CAWIYLGSGELFF. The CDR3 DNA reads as TGTGCCTGGATCTATCTCGGGTCCGGGGAGCTGTTTTTT.

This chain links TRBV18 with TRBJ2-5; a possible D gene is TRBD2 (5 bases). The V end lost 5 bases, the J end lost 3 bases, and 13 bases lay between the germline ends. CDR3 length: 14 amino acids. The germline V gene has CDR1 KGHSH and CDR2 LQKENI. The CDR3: CASSDDSSEETQYF. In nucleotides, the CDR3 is TGTGCCAGCTCAGACGATAGTAGCGAAGAGACCCAGTACTTC. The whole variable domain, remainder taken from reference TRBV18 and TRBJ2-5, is NAGVMQNPRHLVRRRGQEARLRCSPMKGHSHVYWYRQLPEEGLKFMVYLQKENIIDESGMPKERFSAEFPKEGPSILRIQQVVRGDSAAYFCASSDDSSEETQYFGPGTRLLVL.